This entry describes one TCR beta chain. Its target is not known. TCR beta CDR3 regions were amplified from RNA transcripts. A set of HTBI primers served as the primers for a first-round RT-PCR of the TCR CDR3. Via MiXCR, TCRdb re-called the multiplex PCR reads, giving one row per CDR3 protein. The repertoire consists of under 350,000 distinct CDR3 sequences, with roughly 18% occurring once and the leading ten covering under 55%. The sample belongs to a study of T cells in Graves' hyperthyroidism and ophthalmopathy. CDR3 length: 14 amino acids. Deletions cut 2 bases from V and 7 bases from J, with 11 bases between. Germline assignment: CDR1 MNHEY and CDR2 SMNVEV (reference sequence). More than 8 ml fresh peripheral blood yielded the PBMCs. Study-wide results and limits: Ophthalmopathy was told apart from stable hyperthyroidism by a 13 V-J model.

This sequence joins TRBV27 and TRBJ2-2; D is ambiguous. This TCR derives from a woman aged 50 to 60 with Graves' hyperthyroidism. The sequenced material came from blood. This CDR3 reads CASSLTGNRGELFF. CDR3 nucleotides: TGTGCCAGCAGTTTAACGGGTAACCGCGGGGAGCTGTTTTTT.